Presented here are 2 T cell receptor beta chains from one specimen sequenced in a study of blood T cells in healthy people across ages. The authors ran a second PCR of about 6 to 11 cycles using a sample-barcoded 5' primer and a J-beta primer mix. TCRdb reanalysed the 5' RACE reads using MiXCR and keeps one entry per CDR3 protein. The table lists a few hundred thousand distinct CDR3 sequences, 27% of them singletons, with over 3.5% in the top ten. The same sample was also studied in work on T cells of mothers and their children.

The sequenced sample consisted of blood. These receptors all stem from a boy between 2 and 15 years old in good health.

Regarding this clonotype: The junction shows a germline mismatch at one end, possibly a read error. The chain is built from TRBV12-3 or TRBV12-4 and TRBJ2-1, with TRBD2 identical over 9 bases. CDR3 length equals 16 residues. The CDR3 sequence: CASSLSGLAGPWEKYF. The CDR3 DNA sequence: TGTGCCAGCAGTTTGTCTGGGCTAGCGGGACCGTGGGAGAAGTACTTC.

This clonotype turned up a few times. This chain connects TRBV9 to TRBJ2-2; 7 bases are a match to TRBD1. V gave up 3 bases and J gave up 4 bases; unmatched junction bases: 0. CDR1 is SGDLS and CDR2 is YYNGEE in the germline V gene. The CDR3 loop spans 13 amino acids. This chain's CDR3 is CASSGDSTGELFF. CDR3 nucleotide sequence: TGTGCCAGCAGCGGGGACAGCACCGGGGAGCTGTTTTTT.